Listed below are T cell receptor beta chains from one sample, sequenced in a study of blood T cell repertoires in COVID-19. TCRdb's table, derived via immunoSEQ multiplex PCR, lists solely in-frame clones and lacks some. The sample has about 82,000 clones, roughly 80% seen once; the top ten hold around 13%. The sample taken for sequencing was peripheral blood. The receptors originated from a woman aged 35 to 49 with active or convalescent COVID-19. Both conserved end residues are part of each CDR3. D genes are given only for firm matches. Only some rows state a clone size, as once, few, many or a class for expanded clones.

>TRBJ2-7|.|TRBD1|TRBV11-3
TGTGCCAGCAGCCGGGACAGGGAACCCTCCTACGAGCAGTACTTC
CASSRDREPSYEQYF
>TRBJ2-7|.|TRBD1|TRBV27
TGTGCCAGCAGAGTACAGGGGAGTTCCGAGCAGTACTTC
CASRVQGSSEQYF
>TRBJ1-6|.|.|TRBV5-1
TGCGCCAGCAGCTTGGCTGAGCTCGGTTCACCCCTCCACTTT
CASSLAELGSPLHF
>TRBJ2-7|once|.|TRBV28
TGTGCCAGCAGTTTACAGGTCCTAACCTACGAGCAGTACTTC
CASSLQVLTYEQYF
>TRBJ2-7|many|.|TRBV19
TGTGCCAGTAAGGGGGGGCAGTACGAGCAGTACTTC
CASKGGQYEQYF
>TRBJ2-7|.|.|TRBV6-5
TGTGCCAGCAGGCCTTTTTGGAGCGTAGGTTACGAGCAGTACTTC
CASRPFWSVGYEQYF
>TRBJ2-1|.|.|TRBV28
TGTGCCAGCAGTAAACCGACGGGTTTTGGCAATGAGCAGTTCTTC
CASSKPTGFGNEQFF
>TRBJ1-2|.|TRBD1|TRBV6-5
TGTGCCAGCAGTTCCTCGAGGGGGCCGATGATGGGCTACACCTTC
CASSSSRGPMMGYTF
>TRBJ1-1|.|.|TRBV5-6
TGTGCCAGCAGTACAGGGCGAGCTGAAGCTTTCTTT
CASSTGRAEAFF
>TRBJ2-7|few|TRBD1|TRBV28
TGTGCCAGCTCCCTTGGTACAGGGGGCGCGGGGGATATCTACGAGCAGTACTTC
CASSLGTGGAGDIYEQYF
>TRBJ2-7|.|TRBD2|TRBV27
TGTGCCAGCAGTCCGTCGGGAGGACCCTTATCCTACGAGCAGTACTTC
CASSPSGGPLSYEQYF
>TRBJ2-7|few|TRBD2|TRBV27
TGTGCCAGCGGGTCGGGGGGGGAGCAGTACTTC
CASGSGGEQYF
>TRBJ1-4|.|.|TRBV10-2
TGCGCCAGCAGTGAGGGGCCCACTAATGAAAAACTGTTTTTT
CASSEGPTNEKLFF
>TRBJ1-1|.|TRBD1|TRBV5-3
TGTGCCTTGGACAGGGTGACTGAAGCTTTCTTT
CALDRVTEAFF
>TRBJ2-5|.|TRBD1|TRBV15
TGTGCCATTTCAGCCGGGACAGGGGGGAGAGAGACCCAGTACTTC
CAISAGTGGRETQYF
>TRBJ1-2|.|.|TRBV21-1
TGTGCCAGCAGCAAGGACAGGGGGCGGTTATCGGGTGGCTACACCTTC
CASSKDRGRLSGGYTF
>TRBJ2-5|few|TRBD2|TRBV5-4
TGTGCCAGCAGCCGTAGCGGGACCCAAGAGACCCAGTACTTC
CASSRSGTQETQYF
>TRBJ2-1|few|TRBD2|TRBV2
TGTGCCAGCAGTGACGGGGGGGGTCTCTACAATGAGCAGTTCTTC
CASSDGGGLYNEQFF
>TRBJ2-5|.|.|TRBV6-5
TGTGCCAGCAGTTACTCCCCGGACAGCCAAGAGACCCAGTACTTC
CASSYSPDSQETQYF
>TRBJ2-2|.|TRBD2|TRBV27
TGTGCCAGCACCAGACTAGCGGGAGTCTTCGGGGAGCTGTTTTTT
CASTRLAGVFGELFF
>TRBJ2-3|.|.|TRBV7-3
TGTGCCAGCAGCTCCACGGCATCGGAGCCGCAGTATTTT
CASSSTASEPQYF
>TRBJ1-3|.|.|TRBV7-2
TGTGCCAGCAGCTCACAACCATCCTCGGGAAACACCATATATTTT
CASSSQPSSGNTIYF
>TRBJ2-5|.|.|TRBV7-2
TGTGCCAGCAGCTACGTGGGGGGGGCAGTCGACCAGTACTTC
CASSYVGGAVDQYF
>TRBJ1-1|.|.|TRBV10-2
TGCGCCAGCAGTGAACAGGCCGAGACTGAAGCTTTCTTT
CASSEQAETEAFF
>TRBJ2-5|.|TRBD1|TRBV23-1
TGCGCCAGCAGTCAAAGGGGGACAGACTCAAACCAAGAGACCCAGTACTTC
CASSQRGTDSNQETQYF
>TRBJ2-2|.|.|TRBV27
TGTGCCAGCAGTTTAGGAGGGTCCGGGGAGCTGTTTTTT
CASSLGGSGELFF
>TRBJ2-7|.|TRBD2|TRBV2
TGTGCCAGCAGGCGGCGTAGCGGGGTTACCTACGAGCAGTACTTC
CASRRRSGVTYEQYF
>TRBJ1-1|.|TRBD1|TRBV7-2
TGTGCCACCAGGGGACAGGGTGATTTCGCAGCTTTCTTT
CATRGQGDFAAFF
>TRBJ1-2|.|TRBD1|TRBV12-3/TRBV12-4
TGTGCCAGCAGTTTGGACAGGGTCTATGGCTACACCTTC
CASSLDRVYGYTF
>TRBJ2-1|few|TRBD1|TRBV28
TGTGCCAGCAGTTTACAGGGACAGGGGTTGAATGAGCAGTTCTTC
CASSLQGQGLNEQFF
>TRBJ2-1|many|.|TRBV19
TGTGCCAGTAGTAGCCTATTACTAGGAAGCTCCTACAATGAGCAGTTCTTC
CASSSLLLGSSYNEQFF
>TRBJ2-1|.|TRBD1|TRBV3-1/TRBV3-2
TGTGCCAGCAGCCAATCCCTCAGCGGGACAGGGGCTAATGAGCAGTTCTTC
CASSQSLSGTGANEQFF
>TRBJ1-4|.|.|TRBV27
TGTGCCAGCAGTCCCCGCCATGGAGCTAATGAAAAACTGTTTTTT
CASSPRHGANEKLFF
>TRBJ1-5|few|.|TRBV4-2
TGTGCCAGCAGCCAAGAGCCGGACAGTAGCAATCAGCCCCAGCATTTT
CASSQEPDSSNQPQHF
>TRBJ1-2|.|TRBD1|TRBV5-4
TGTGCCAGCAGCACGCAGGGGGTAGGGGGCTACACCTTC
CASSTQGVGGYTF
>TRBJ1-1|.|.|TRBV2
TGTGCCAGCAGTGAAAAGAGAGGGTTGCCCACTGAAGCTTTCTTT
CASSEKRGLPTEAFF
>TRBJ2-7|.|TRBD2|TRBV7-3
TGTGCCAGCAGCAAAAGCGGGGGGGCCCACGAGCAGTACTTC
CASSKSGGAHEQYF
>TRBJ2-2|.|TRBD2|TRBV7-9
TGTGCCAGCAGCTTAACGGGACTAGCGGGGGGGCGATGGACCGGGGAGCTGTTTTTT
CASSLTGLAGGRWTGELFF
>TRBJ2-7|.|.|TRBV10-3
TGTGCCATCAGTGTCAACAGATACGAGCAGTACTTC
CAISVNRYEQYF
>TRBJ1-1|.|.|TRBV4-3
TGCGCCAGCAGCCAAGACGAACACGGGAGGAACACTGAAGCTTTCTTT
CASSQDEHGRNTEAFF
>TRBJ2-5|.|.|TRBV6-2/TRBV6-3
TGTGCCAGCAGTTACTCGACCGGCGGGGTAGAGACCCAGTACTTC
CASSYSTGGVETQYF
>TRBJ1-1|few|TRBD1|TRBV11-2
TGTGCCAGCAGCTTATCGCGGACAGGCACTGAAGCTTTCTTT
CASSLSRTGTEAFF
>TRBJ1-2|.|.|TRBV7-2
TGTGCCAGCAGCTGGAGCGGAGTGGCCGGAGCTAACTATGGCTACACCTTC
CASSWSGVAGANYGYTF
>TRBJ1-2|.|.|TRBV19
TGTGCCAGTAGGGACAGCAAGATTAACTATGGCTACACCTTC
CASRDSKINYGYTF
>TRBJ1-5|once|TRBD1|TRBV19
TGTGCCAGTAGTATAATCGGGACAGGGGCTGGAAATCAGCCCCAGCATTTT
CASSIIGTGAGNQPQHF
>TRBJ1-1|.|.|TRBV12-3/TRBV12-4
TGTGCCAGCAGTCCCGGGGGGCAAGCTTTCTTT
CASSPGGQAFF
>TRBJ2-7|.|.|TRBV28
TGTGTTGTGATGGGGGGAACCTACGAGCAGTACTTC
CVVMGGTYEQYF
>TRBJ1-2|few|TRBD1|TRBV7-3
TGTGCCAGCAGCCCATTCCTGACAGGGGGTGGCTACACCTTC
CASSPFLTGGGYTF
>TRBJ2-7|few|.|TRBV5-1
TGCGCCAGCAGCTTGGACCAGTACGAGCAGTACTTC
CASSLDQYEQYF
>TRBJ2-2|.|TRBD1|TRBV19
TGTGCCAGTAGAGAGCGGCACAGGGGAACGGACACCGGGGAGCTGTTTTTT
CASRERHRGTDTGELFF
>TRBJ1-2|.|.|TRBV28
TGTGCCAGCAACGACAAGACAAGAAACTATGGCTACACCTTC
CASNDKTRNYGYTF
>TRBJ1-6|.|.|TRBV30
TGTGCCTGGAGTCTAGGCGGAGGGGTGGTTGGGTATAATTCACCCCTCCACTTT
CAWSLGGGVVGYNSPLHF
>TRBJ2-7|.|.|TRBV24-1
TGTGCCACCAGTGATCACAGGTCCCAAAGTCCCTACGAGCAGTACTTC
CATSDHRSQSPYEQYF
>TRBJ1-2|.|TRBD1|TRBV5-1
TGCGCCAGCAGCTTGGCATCAGGGGGTAACTATGGCTACACCTTC
CASSLASGGNYGYTF
>TRBJ1-1|.|.|TRBV6-6
TGTGCCAGCAATGATCCCGGGAGGAGCACTGAAGCTTTCTTT
CASNDPGRSTEAFF
>TRBJ1-2|.|.|TRBV6-4
TGTGCCAGCAGTGACGGGGCAGCAGGGGTATATGGCTACACCTTC
CASSDGAAGVYGYTF
>TRBJ2-1|.|.|TRBV28
TGTGCCAGCACCCAGAGAGGCGGGTATTACAATGAGCAGTTCTTC
CASTQRGGYYNEQFF
>TRBJ2-7|.|.|TRBV6-4
TGTGCCAGCAGTGACTATAGACAGGACTACGAGCAGTACTTC
CASSDYRQDYEQYF